This passage covers 15 T cell receptor beta chains from one sample sequenced in a study of shared clonotypes between healthy human individuals. TCRdb's table, derived via immunoSEQ multiplex PCR, lists solely in-frame clones and lacks some. The sample yields some 2.1 million clones, approximately 92% seen once. Naive CD8 cells comprised CD45RO-negative, CCR7-positively selected cells, excluding terminally differentiated effector memory CD45RA+ cells. Sequencing was done on a sample of naive CD8+ T cells from PBMCs. The receptors here all came from a man aged 18-30 years in good health. Some clones in this sample may be carry-over from other donors' samples.

The chain recombines TRBV25-1 with TRBJ2-1; TRBD1 aligns across 10 bases. Per the germline V gene, CDR1 is MGHDK and CDR2 is SYGVNS. This CDR3 region has 15 residues. V lost 2 bases and J lost 5; bases outside the gene matches: 3. The CDR3 DNA is TGTGCCAGCAGTGAAGTGGGACAGGGGAACAATGAGCAGTTCTTC. It yields the protein CASSEVGQGNNEQFF.

The V and J genes are TRBV28 and TRBJ1-2; D is possibly TRBD1 (6 bases). The V gene lost 5 bases and the J gene lost 5 bases, with 15 bases spanning the gap. From germline, CDR1 is MDHEN and CDR2 SYDVKM. The CDR3 spans 14 residues. CDR3 bases: TGTGCCAGCAGTGTCGCGGGGGCGTTTTATGGCTACACCTTC. Protein sequence: CASSVAGAFYGYTF.

This chain joins TRBV6-5 and TRBJ2-3; the D is unclear. The V gene's germline CDR1 is MNHEY and CDR2 SVGAGI. Trimming cost V 6 bases and J 0 bases, with 10 bases left between them. The CDR3 contains 14 residues. This CDR3 is CASSLRASTDTQYF. DNA of the CDR3: TGTGCCAGCAGCCTCCGGGCTAGCACAGATACGCAGTATTTT.

This clone showed up just a few times. The chain employs TRBV13 and TRBJ1-1; no firm D call. The CDR3 is 11 amino acids. V lost 8 bases and J 8 bases, leaving 12 bases between the germline ends. The V gene's germline CDR1 is PRHDT and CDR2 FYEKMQ (reference sequence). CDR3: CASGWKLEAFF. As DNA, the CDR3 is TGTGCCAGCGGATGGAAGCTCGAAGCTTTCTTT.

This chain uses TRBV27 with TRBJ2-5; D is undetermined. Germline assignment: CDR1 MNHEY and CDR2 SMNVEV (reference sequence). The germline V and J ends were trimmed by 2 bases and 4 bases, with 14 bases remaining between them. This CDR3 comprises 15 residues. In nucleotides, the CDR3 is TGTGCCAGCAGTTTAACGCTTGGGGTCGGAGAGACCCAGTACTTC. This sequence encodes CASSLTLGVGETQYF.

V is TRBV6-5 and J is TRBJ1-2, with no clear D. The CDR3 is made up of 15 amino acids. Trimming took 2 bases from V and 6 from J, leaving 16 bases between them. CDR1 MNHEY and CDR2 SVGAGI come from the germline V gene. The CDR3 is CASSYSATSSDGYTF. CDR3 nucleotide sequence: TGTGCCAGCAGTTACAGCGCGACGAGCTCTGATGGCTACACCTTC.

The chain couples TRBV9 to TRBJ1-1; TRBD1 aligns across 7 bases. The CDR3 covers 14 residues. CDR1 and CDR2 from the germline V gene are SGDLS and YYNGEE. The ends lost 1 base at V and 4 bases at J; junction bases unmatched: 4. This CDR3 reads CASSVSGGFTEAFF. The CDR3 DNA reads as TGTGCCAGCAGCGTATCAGGGGGATTCACTGAAGCTTTCTTT.

The V call is TRBV27, the J call TRBJ2-3, with TRBD2 identical over 9 bases. The CDR3 extends over 15 amino acids. Germline values: CDR1 MNHEY, CDR2 SMNVEV (reference sequence). With 5 bases clipped from V and 6 bases from J, the junction kept 9 bases outside the gene matches. The CDR3 DNA sequence: TGTGCCAGCAGTGTACTGGCGGGAGGGCCGGATACGCAGTATTTT. Translating it yields CASSVLAGGPDTQYF.

This chain connects TRBV28 to TRBJ1-2; D unresolved. Trimming removed 8 bases at V and 0 bases at J, with 16 bases between. This CDR3 has 15 amino acids. Looked up from germline, CDR1 is MDHEN and CDR2 is SYDVKM. CDR3 DNA: TGTGCCAGCCAGTGGGAGGGAATCTCTAACTATGGCTACACCTTC. Translating it yields CASQWEGISNYGYTF.

The CDR3 sequence: CASAPPVAAPQETQYF. The DNA of the CDR3 is TGTGCCAGCGCCCCGCCCGTGGCGGCACCACAAGAGACCCAGTACTTC. V is TRBV11-2 and J is TRBJ2-5; no clear D gene. V was cut by 8 bases and J by 2 bases, with 21 bases left in between. The CDR3 sequence is 16 residues long. Germline V gene lookup returns CDR1 SGHAT and CDR2 FQNNGV.

The chain joins TRBV7-9 to TRBJ2-3; D gene unclear. Trimming took 7 bases from V and 5 from J, leaving 7 bases between them. This CDR3 is 11 amino acids long. Looked up from germline, CDR1 is SEHNR and CDR2 is FQNEAQ (reference sequence). CDR3 amino acids: CASTPKDTQYF. The CDR3 nucleotides are TGTGCCAGCACCCCGAAAGATACGCAGTATTTT.

With regard to this clone: At the DNA level, this CDR3 is encoded by other sequences in the same sample as well. The V call is TRBV29-1, the J call TRBJ2-7; TRBD1 might be the D (5 bases). The CDR3 is made up of 11 amino acids. CDR1 is SQVTM and CDR2 is ANQGSEA in the germline V gene. V was shortened by 6 bases and J by 4 bases, with 10 bases between the two germline ends. CDR3 in amino acids: CSVQGSYEQYF. The CDR3 coding sequence is TGCAGCGTCCAGGGTTCTTACGAGCAGTACTTC.

J is TRBJ1-1 and V is TRBV7-2, with D hard to call. This CDR3 contains 13 residues. V lost 5 bases and J lost 8, with 15 bases in between. CDR1 and CDR2 from the germline V gene are SGHTA and FQGNSA. The CDR3 DNA follows: TGTGCCAGCAGCCATGGTAGCGGGTGGGAAGCTTTCTTT. Translation: CASSHGSGWEAFF.

The chain carries TRBV7-9 and TRBJ1-3, with a weak D call TRBD1 (5 bases). This CDR3 has 15 amino acids. Germline CDR1 and CDR2: SEHNR and FQNEAQ (reference sequence). The V gene lost 6 bases and the J gene lost 4 bases, with 16 bases spanning the gap. This chain's CDR3 is CASRLGSGYGNTIYF. For the CDR3, the DNA is TGTGCCAGCAGGCTAGGGTCAGGGTACGGAAACACCATATATTTT.

This sequence joins TRBV28 and TRBJ2-7; D not resolved. From germline, CDR1 is MDHEN and CDR2 SYDVKM. The CDR3 spans 13 residues. Trimming removed 7 bases from V and 1 base from J, with 11 bases in between. The CDR3 spells CASTAGPSYEQYF. CDR3 coding DNA: TGTGCCAGCACGGCAGGCCCTTCCTACGAGCAGTACTTC.